This entry features one T cell receptor (beta chain) sequence. What it binds is not known. Built from TCR beta cDNA, the libraries had unique molecular identifiers in them. Approximately 500,000 cDNA molecules were obtained from roughly 0.93 to 9.6 million T cells. TCRdb processed the PCR reads anew with MiXCR; each CDR3 protein has one entry. The sample has fewer than 900,000 distinct CDR3 sequences; more than 45% are singletons. This record belongs to a study of post-analysis software for immune sequencing data. Study background: Patients had relapsing-remitting, secondary progressive or progressive-relapsing multiple sclerosis; some lacked subtype. Broader study findings: Strong co-clustering by F measure was evident for samples that had been prepared in the same batch. A handful of TRBV segments were significantly more frequent in patients than in controls. TRBV5-6, TRBV5-1 and TRBV20-1 were among these segments. Relative to controls, patients with multiple sclerosis showed significantly lower normalized Chao1 diversity.

The CDR3 runs to 12 residues. V was shortened by 3 bases and J by 8 bases, with 10 bases between the two germline ends. Germline V gene data show CDR1 as MNHEY and CDR2 as SMNVEV (reference sequence). J is TRBJ1-2 and V is TRBV27, with a possible D match to TRBD1 (6 bases). The sequenced sample was blood. This clonotype was obtained from a girl between 5 and 17 years old with multiple sclerosis. This chain's CDR3 is CASSLDRIGYTF. The CDR3 DNA reads as TGTGCCAGCAGTTTGGACAGAATCGGCTACACCTTC.